The 29 T cell receptor beta chains below were found in one sample sequenced in a study of blood T cell repertoires in COVID-19. The method was immunoSEQ multiplex PCR; TCRdb's version includes in-frame clones alone and lacks a portion of them. The data show 150,000 or so clones, 80% to 90% seen once. The source material was peripheral blood. The receptors were gathered from a man aged 18 to 30 with COVID-19, enrolled during active disease.

This chain joins TRBV4-1 and TRBJ1-1; D uncertain. V gave up 0 bases and J gave up 3 bases, with 8 bases separating them. CDR3 length equals 14 residues. CDR1 is MGHRA, CDR2 YSYEKL, per germline. The DNA for the CDR3 is TGCGCCAGCAGCCAAGACCCAGGTGACACTGAAGCTTTCTTT. This sequence encodes CASSQDPGDTEAFF.

The chain has TRBV5-3 and TRBJ2-2, with TRBD2 identical over 12 bases. TRBV5-3 has ORF status, its function being uncertain. V was pared by 3 bases and J by 5 bases, with 8 bases of the junction left unmatched. The CDR3 has 17 amino acids. This chain's CDR3 is CARSSPETSGSTGELFF. CDR3 DNA sequence: TGTGCCAGAAGCTCCCCCGAGACTAGCGGGAGTACCGGGGAGCTGTTTTTT.

V gene TRBV7-6 combines with J gene TRBJ1-1; 10 bases agree with TRBD1. V dropped 5 bases and J dropped 3; count of bases not matched to a gene: 6. The V gene's germline CDR1 is SGHVS and CDR2 FNYEAQ. The CDR3 runs to 15 residues. CDR3 DNA sequence: TGTGCCAGCAGCGGCGGGACAGGGGCGTACACTGAAGCTTTCTTT. Its protein product is CASSGGTGAYTEAFF.

Details on this clone: At one of its ends the junction is not consistent with the germline gene, which may arise from a read error. J is TRBJ1-4 and V is TRBV7-9, with D tentatively TRBD1 (6 bases). The germline gives CDR1 SEHNR, CDR2 FQNEAQ (reference sequence). This CDR3 contains 13 residues. CDR3 sequence: CASSRGGFEKLLF. The CDR3, as DNA: TGTGCCAGCAGCCGAGGGGGTTTTGAAAAACTGCTTTTT.

The sample holds a few counts of this clone. The genes are TRBV5-4 and TRBJ2-7, with 9 bases identical to TRBD1. The V gene's germline CDR1 is SGHNT and CDR2 YYREEE (reference sequence). The CDR3 runs to 15 residues. The trim removed 2 bases at V and 1 base at J, leaving 4 bases unmatched. The CDR3 nucleotides read TGTGCCAGCAGCTTAGAACAGGGGGCGTCCTACGAGCAGTACTTC. Its protein is CASSLEQGASYEQYF.

CDR3 DNA sequence: TGTGCCAGCAGCGGGCTAGCGGGAGAGGAGCAGTTCTTC. Translating it yields CASSGLAGEEQFF. The rearrangement joins TRBV11-3 to TRBJ2-1; 10 bases are a match to TRBD2. Losses at the gene ends were 5 bases for V and 10 bases for J; bases not matched to a gene: 5. The CDR3 is made up of 13 amino acids. The germline CDR1 and CDR2 sequences are SGHNT and YENEEA. Drawing the rest from reference TRBV11-3 and TRBJ2-1, the complete variable domain is EAGVVQSPRYKIIEKKQPVAFWCNPISGHNTLYWYLQNLGQGPELLIRYENEEAVDDSQLPKDRFSAERLKGVDSTLKIQPAELGDSAVYLCASSGLAGEEQFFGPGTRLTVL.

The chain is built from TRBV27 and TRBJ2-6; D gene ambiguous. The germline CDR1 and CDR2 sequences are MNHEY and SMNVEV (reference sequence). This CDR3 has 16 amino acids. V gave up 1 base and J gave up 4 bases, with 11 bases separating them. The CDR3 loop is CASSLYPGRGANVLTF. In DNA form, the CDR3 reads TGTGCCAGCAGTTTATACCCGGGTAGAGGGGCCAACGTCCTGACTTTC. Filled out from reference TRBV27 and TRBJ2-6, the complete variable domain reads EAQVTQNPRYLITVTGKKLTVTCSQNMNHEYMSWYRQDPGLGLRQIYYSMNVEVTDKGDVPEGYKVSRKEKRNFPLILESPSPNQTSLYFCASSLYPGRGANVLTFGAGSRLTVL.

The V gene is TRBV4-3, the J gene TRBJ2-1; D unclear. V lost 1 base to trimming and J lost 7 bases, with 11 bases between them. CDR1 and CDR2 from the germline V gene are LGHNA and YSLEER. The CDR3 length is 14 residues. This CDR3 reads CASSQGWPWNEQFF. As DNA, the CDR3 is TGCGCCAGCAGCCAAGGATGGCCCTGGAATGAGCAGTTCTTC.

The chain combines TRBV28 with TRBJ1-3; D is ambiguous. The CDR3 sequence is 17 residues long. Trimming left V 2 bases short and J 0 bases short, with 14 bases between. Germline assignment: CDR1 MDHEN and CDR2 SYDVKM. The CDR3 nucleotides read TGTGCCAGCAGTTTAACGACATTGCCCTCCTCTGGAAACACCATATATTTT. Protein product: CASSLTTLPSSGNTIYF.

The rearrangement joins TRBV24-1 to TRBJ1-1; 7 nucleotides line up with TRBD1. The CDR3 runs 13 residues. The germline CDR1 and CDR2 sequences are KGHDR and SFDVKD. J lost 1 base, V lost 7 bases, and 2 bases had no gene match. CDR3 nucleotides: TGTGCCACCAGACAGGGGCAGAACACTGAAGCTTTCTTT. Translated, it gives CATRQGQNTEAFF.

The chain's CDR3 is CASSYGDRLNQPQHF. CDR3 sequence (DNA): TGTGCCAGCAGTTACGGTGACAGGCTAAATCAGCCCCAGCATTTT. This chain connects TRBV6-2 or TRBV6-3 to TRBJ1-5, with a tentative D call TRBD1 (6 bases). CDR3 size: 15 residues. Trimming cost V 2 bases and J 4 bases, with 12 bases left between them. Germline loops: CDR1 MNHEY, CDR2 SVGEGT.

The chain is built from TRBV11-3 and TRBJ2-3; no clear D. The CDR3 totals 13 residues. Germline V gene data show CDR1 as SGHNT and CDR2 as YENEEA. Trimming took off 5 bases at V and 3 bases at J, with 9 bases between the two ends. The CDR3 is CASSTTETDTQYF. The CDR3 coding sequence is TGTGCCAGCAGCACGACTGAGACAGATACGCAGTATTTT.

The genes are TRBV7-8 and TRBJ2-7; D possibly corresponds to TRBD1 (7 bases). This CDR3 contains 15 residues. Germline V CDR1 and CDR2: SGHVS, FQNEAQ. Between the trimmed V and J ends, which lost 2 bases and 4 bases, there was a span of 15 bases. DNA of the CDR3: TGTGCCAGCAGCTTATACAGGGGAGGACCATACGAGCAGTACTTC. Protein product: CASSLYRGGPYEQYF.

The chain couples TRBV18 to TRBJ1-5; possibly TRBD1 for D (5 bases). Deletions cut 5 bases from V and 0 bases from J, with 11 bases between. Per the germline V gene, CDR1 is KGHSH and CDR2 is LQKENI. CDR3 length equals 15 residues. The CDR3 DNA is TGTGCCAGCTCATCCTTCAGGGATAGCAATCAGCCCCAGCATTTT. Encoded protein: CASSSFRDSNQPQHF.

The chain employs TRBV12-2 and TRBJ1-1; the table's D gene call, TRBD1, was not cross checked with the DNA. TRBV12-2 is a known pseudogene. The CDR3 spans 14 residues. The CDR3 nucleotides read TGTGCAAGTCGCGAGACAGGATCGGGCGCTGAAGCTTTCTTT. It translates to CASRETGSGAEAFF.

The CDR3 region has the DNA TGTGCCAGCAGCCCCCCGGGGGGCGAGACCCAGTACTTC. Protein sequence: CASSPPGGETQYF. The chain uses TRBV27 and TRBJ2-5, with D perhaps TRBD2 (7 bases). The CDR3 is 13 amino acids. V lost 6 bases and J lost 5, with 13 bases in between. Germline CDR1 is MNHEY and CDR2 is SMNVEV (reference sequence).

The chain joins TRBV5-6 to TRBJ2-7, with 10 bases lining up with TRBD1. The CDR3 consists of 14 residues. The V segment lost 4 bases and the J segment 7 bases; nucleotides outside the gene matches: 8. The germline V gene encodes CDR1 SGHDT and CDR2 YYEEEE. CDR3 sequence (DNA): TGTGCCAGCAGCCCCGGGACAGGGGTGGGAGAGCAGTACTTC. Its protein is CASSPGTGVGEQYF.

The rearrangement uses TRBV10-3 and TRBJ2-1; 8 bases are shared with TRBD2. Germline V CDR1 and CDR2: ENHRY, SYGVKD. V shed 7 bases, J shed 0 bases, and the junction held 8 bases outside the gene matches. The CDR3 spans 16 residues. The CDR3 region is CAITSLGRASYNEQFF. CDR3 coding DNA: TGTGCCATCACCTCGCTCGGGAGGGCCTCCTACAATGAGCAGTTCTTC.

The genes are TRBV30 and TRBJ2-1, with 15 positions matching TRBD2. The CDR3 extends over 17 amino acids. Germline V gives CDR1 GTSNPN, CDR2 SVGIG (reference sequence). Unmatched junction bases numbered 14, after V lost 7 bases and J lost 7 bases. The chain's CDR3 is CASEVFWTSGRGNEQFF. CDR3 DNA: TGTGCCTCCGAAGTCTTCTGGACTAGCGGGAGGGGGAATGAGCAGTTCTTC.

The chain combines TRBV5-8 with TRBJ2-1, with 11 bases matching TRBD2. The CDR3 extends over 15 amino acids. Per germline, CDR1 SGHTS and CDR2 YDEGEE. The trim removed 2 bases at V and 6 bases at J, leaving 4 bases unmatched. CDR3 nucleotides: TGTGCCAGCAGCTTACTAGCGGGAGACCCCAATGAGCAGTTCTTC. It codes for CASSLLAGDPNEQFF.

CDR3 in DNA: TGTGCCAGCAGCTATCGGACTAGCAACGAGCAGTTCTTC. This gives the protein CASSYRTSNEQFF. V usage is TRBV7-9 and J usage is TRBJ2-1, with 8 bases identical to TRBD2. This CDR3 is 13 amino acids long. CDR1 SEHNR and CDR2 FQNEAQ come from the germline V gene (reference sequence). Unmatched junction bases numbered 6, after V lost 4 bases and J lost 10 bases. The full variable domain, rest sourced from reference TRBV7-9 and TRBJ2-1, is DTGVSQNPRHKITKRGQNVTFRCDPISEHNRLYWYRQTLGQGPEFLTYFQNEAQLEKSRLLSDRFSAERPKGSFSTLEIQRTEQGDSAMYLCASSYRTSNEQFFGPGTRLTVL.

The chain links TRBV9 to TRBJ2-5; TRBD2 might be the D (5 bases). Germline V gene sequence: CDR1 SGDLS, CDR2 YYNGEE. This CDR3 has 10 amino acids. V lost 7 bases to trimming and J lost 4 bases, with 5 bases between them. Written as DNA, the CDR3 is TGTGCCAGCGGAGGAGAGACCCAGTACTTC. Its translation is CASGGETQYF.

This clone was seen a single time. This sequence joins TRBV7-2 and TRBJ1-2; D is possibly TRBD1 (6 bases). The V gene lost 2 bases and the J gene lost 3 bases, with 13 bases spanning the gap. In germline, CDR1 is SGHTA, CDR2 FQGNSA. The CDR3 is made up of 15 amino acids. The CDR3 region is CASSLSQGSYYGYTF. As DNA, the CDR3 is TGTGCCAGCAGCTTAAGCCAGGGGTCTTACTATGGCTACACCTTC.

The V call is TRBV18, the J call TRBJ1-1; tentatively, D is TRBD1 (6 bases). V gave up 4 bases and J gave up 5 bases, with 11 bases separating them. Germline lookup yields CDR1 KGHSH and CDR2 LQKENI. CDR3 length: 13 residues. CDR3 sequence (DNA): TGTGCCAGCTCACAACAGGGTGGAACTGAAGCTTTCTTT. It specifies CASSQQGGTEAFF.

The chain couples TRBV5-1 to TRBJ1-3, with D unclear. V shed 4 bases and J shed 3 bases, with 8 bases lying between them. CDR3 size: 13 residues. From germline, CDR1 is SGHRS and CDR2 YFSETQ. In DNA, the CDR3 is TGCGCCAGCAGCGAGGCGGGTGGAAACACCATATATTTT. This translates into CASSEAGGNTIYF. The full variable domain, in which reference TRBV5-1 and TRBJ1-3 provide the parts outside the CDR3, is KAGVTQTPRYLIKTRGQQVTLSCSPISGHRSVSWYQQTPGQGLQFLFEYFSETQRNKGNFPGRFSGRQFSNSRSEMNVSTLELGDSALYLCASSEAGGNTIYFGEGSWLTVV.

This chain uses TRBV27 with TRBJ2-7; the match to TRBD1 covers 9 bases. Germline V CDR1 and CDR2: MNHEY, SMNVEV (reference sequence). V lost 6 bases, J lost 7 bases, and 10 bases stayed unmatched. This CDR3 has 14 residues. As DNA, the CDR3 is TGTGCCAGCAGCTGGACAGGGGTTTTGGGGGAGCAGTACTTC. Translating it yields CASSWTGVLGEQYF.

The chain is built from TRBV18 and TRBJ2-7, with 8 bases aligning to TRBD2. This CDR3 spans 14 amino acids. The junction had 0 bases not matched to a gene; V was cut back by 0 bases and J by 2 bases. Germline CDR1 is KGHSH and CDR2 is LQKENI. CDR3 protein: CASSPPGGAYEQYF. DNA of the CDR3: TGTGCCAGCTCACCACCCGGGGGGGCCTACGAGCAGTACTTC.

The chain couples TRBV10-3 to TRBJ2-1; D may be TRBD2 (6 bases). Germline V gives CDR1 ENHRY, CDR2 SYGVKD. With 3 bases removed from V and 13 bases from J, the gap between germline ends came to 13 bases. The CDR3 extends over 12 amino acids. The CDR3 nucleotides read TGTGCCATCAGTGAAGGAGGGTTCGAACAGTTCTTC. Protein: CAISEGGFEQFF.

The rearrangement uses TRBV23-1 and TRBJ2-7, with 8 bases matching TRBD1. TRBV23-1 is noted as an ORF with a role that remains uncertain. The trim removed 9 bases at V and 0 bases at J, leaving 13 bases unmatched. The CDR3 extends over 16 amino acids. CDR3 region: CARGAGGAGSSYEQYF. The CDR3, as DNA: TGCGCCAGGGGGGCAGGGGGCGCGGGGAGCTCCTACGAGCAGTACTTC.